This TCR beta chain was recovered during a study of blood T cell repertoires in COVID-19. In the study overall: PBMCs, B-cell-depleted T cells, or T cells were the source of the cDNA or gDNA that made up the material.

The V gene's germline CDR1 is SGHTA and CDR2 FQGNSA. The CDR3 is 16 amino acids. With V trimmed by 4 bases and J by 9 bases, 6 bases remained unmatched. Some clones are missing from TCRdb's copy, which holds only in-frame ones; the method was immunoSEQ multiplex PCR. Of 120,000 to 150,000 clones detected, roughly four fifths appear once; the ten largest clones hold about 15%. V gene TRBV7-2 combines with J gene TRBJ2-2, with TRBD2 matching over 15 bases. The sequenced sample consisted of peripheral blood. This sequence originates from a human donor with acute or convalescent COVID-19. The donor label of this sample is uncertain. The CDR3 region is CASSSSGLAGGRELFF. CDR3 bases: TGTGCCAGCAGCTCGTCGGGACTAGCGGGGGGCAGGGAGCTGTTTTTT.